This TCR beta chain was recovered during a study of CD8+CD57+ T cells in acquired aplastic anemia. For the study at large: DNA from sorted CD4+ and CD8+ cells averaged 3.2 ug.

There are 13 residues in the CDR3. V lost 2 bases, J lost 4 bases, and 10 bases lay in between. Germline CDR1 reads SGHDT; CDR2 reads YYEEEE. CDR3 and TCR beta VDJ profiling relied on a genomic DNA template. TCRdb re-analysed the reads in MiXCR, keeping a single row per CDR3 protein. This sample has around 200,000 distinct CDR3 sequences, with 61% found just once. The chain links TRBV5-6 to TRBJ2-7; no clear D. The clonotype comes from a human donor in good health. The sequenced material came from sorted CD4+, CD8+, or CD8+CD57+ T cells (not recorded which) from PBMCs. CDR3 sequence: CASSLRAGYEQYF. The CDR3 DNA is TGTGCCAGCAGCTTACGGGCAGGTTACGAGCAGTACTTC.